This T cell receptor (beta chain) stems from a study of cytomegalovirus exposure and HLA in healthy donors. Study summary: Approximately 85 million unique TCRs from HLA-typed donors were held in an early data release.

Study-level findings and limits: The authors excluded some V segments, including TRBV6-2 and TRBV6-3, as indistinguishable.

The PCR employed 60 Vbeta primers together with 13 Jbeta primers. TCRdb's table, derived via immunoSEQ multiplex PCR, lists solely in-frame clones and lacks some. Among 130,000 to 150,000 clones listed, about 75% were seen once. Looked up from germline, CDR1 is KGHSH and CDR2 is LQKENI. J gave up 2 bases and V 0 bases, and 0 bases lay outside the gene matches. This CDR3 contains 14 residues. In the case of this clone: The antigen remains unidentified.

The origin of this receptor is a young man in good health and CMV-seronegative. Sequencing used PBMCs. The chain employs TRBV18 and TRBJ2-5; 7 positions agree with TRBD1. The CDR3 DNA follows: TGTGCCAGCTCACCACCGGGACAGCAAGAGACCCAGTACTTC. Translation: CASSPPGQQETQYF.